A single sample gave rise to the 4 T cell receptor beta chains below, sequenced in a study of T-cell memory formation after mild COVID-19. TCRdb re-derived calls from the 5' RACE reads in MiXCR, one entry per CDR3 protein. The repertoire holds approximately 480,000 distinct CDR3 sequences, with about 20% as singletons. Sample: PBMCs or a T cell subset sorted from them (not recorded which). These receptors all come from an adult woman who had mild COVID-19 (a few samples of this study predate the infection). Cell type and time point are not known.

This rearrangement joins TRBV9 to TRBJ2-5; the match to TRBD2 covers 10 bases. Germline CDR1 reads SGDLS; CDR2 reads YYNGEE. V shed 1 base, J shed 5 bases, and the junction held 8 bases outside the gene matches. The length of the CDR3 is 16 residues. In DNA, the CDR3 is TGTGCCAGCAGCGTATGGTCTAGCGGGAGTGGGGAGACCCAGTACTTC. Residues: CASSVWSSGSGETQYF.

This clonotype was detected a few times. The rearrangement links TRBV6-6 to TRBJ2-2; D may match TRBD1 or TRBD2 (5 bases each). Between the trimmed V and J ends, which lost 6 bases and 6 bases, there was a span of 8 bases. The CDR3 consists of 12 residues. Per the germline V gene, CDR1 is MNHNY and CDR2 is SVGAGI (reference sequence). The CDR3 reads CASRRGSGELFF. CDR3 sequence (DNA): TGTGCCAGCAGGAGGGGATCCGGGGAGCTGTTTTTT.

The chain couples TRBV20-1 to TRBJ2-7, with 8 bases that match TRBD1. Losses at the gene ends were 6 bases for V and 4 bases for J; bases not matched to a gene: 8. The CDR3 is made up of 13 amino acids. Germline V gene sequence: CDR1 DFQATT, CDR2 SNEGSKA (reference sequence). The CDR3 nucleotides read TGCAGTGCAACGGACAGGGATGTGTACGAGCAGTACTTC. It translates to CSATDRDVYEQYF.

The chain recombines TRBV5-1 with TRBJ1-2, with TRBD1 matching over 9 bases. The CDR3 has 13 amino acids. After removal of 3 bases from V and 8 bases from J, the junction contained 5 bases not matched to a gene. From germline, CDR1 is SGHRS and CDR2 YFSETQ. CDR3 loop: CASSSGTGRGYTF. CDR3 nucleotides: TGCGCCAGCAGCTCCGGGACAGGGAGAGGCTACACCTTC.